This TCR beta chain is drawn from a study of shared T cell receptors in the human thymus. Data came from immunoSEQ multiplex PCR; TCRdb stores just in-frame clones and leaves some out. The sample consists of 700,000 to 750,000 clones, around 85% of them appearing once. Separately, the same data were catalogued under a study of human thymus T cells. That work contributes: Resections from corrective heart surgery provided thymus tissue. Within thymic and blood repertoires, V and J gene usage appeared to be biased. Thymic TCR repertoires of unrelated people reportedly overlapped highly.

Sequencing was carried out using thymocytes. This receptor was taken from a girl under three years old with a congenital heart defect.

This CDR3 is CASSKALGQGTLVDTEAFF. In DNA form, the CDR3 reads TGTGCCAGCAGCAAAGCGCTCGGACAGGGGACGTTGGTTGACACTGAAGCTTTCTTT. V usage is TRBV21-1 and J usage is TRBJ1-1; the table's D call TRBD1 went unverified against the DNA. TRBV21-1 is a documented pseudogene. This CDR3 contains 19 residues.